This T cell receptor (beta chain) was sequenced for a study of blood T cell repertoires in COVID-19. Study-level information: From T cells, B-cell-depleted T cells, or PBMCs came the material, which was cDNA or gDNA.

In the authors' workflow: Counts of nucleated cells, estimated from reference gene primer amplification, were obtained. Method: immunoSEQ multiplex PCR; TCRdb's copy keeps in-frame clones and lacks some. V, J and clone size reflect that table, while D and trimming were determined from the DNA. This sample yields about 46,000 clones, of which around 86% are seen a single time; 3% to 3.5% belongs to the top ten. All enrollees were about 18 to 89 years old and from approximately 24 US areas. Cohorts were assigned according to the clinical history that participants reported. This clone showed up just a few times. Germline V CDR1 and CDR2: SGHRS, YFSETQ. The V gene end was trimmed by 2 bases and the J gene end by 2 bases; junction bases not matched to a gene: 4. This CDR3 is 14 amino acids long.

This sequence joins TRBV5-1 and TRBJ2-7, with 7 bases matching TRBD2. The source of this sequence is a woman aged 45-65 years who had recovered from COVID-19. Sequencing input: PBMCs or T cells enriched from blood (not recorded which). CDR3 sequence reads: CASSFAGATYEQYF. The CDR3 DNA follows: TGCGCCAGCAGCTTCGCGGGAGCCACCTACGAGCAGTACTTC.